A single TCR beta chain is shown here with its context. The data were taken from a study of blood T cells in healthy people across ages. Per the germline V gene, CDR1 is LGHNA and CDR2 is YNFKEQ. The CDR3 length is 16 residues. Trimming took 0 bases from V and 8 from J; bases not matched to a gene: 9. A second PCR, run for roughly 7 to 11 cycles, used a sample-barcoded 5' primer plus a J-beta primer mix. TCRdb analysed the 5' RACE reads with MiXCR anew, one entry per CDR3 protein. The repertoire holds approximately 1,700,000 distinct CDR3 sequences, about 39% seen once, with about 23% in the top ten. The source material was blood. The rearrangement joins TRBV4-2 to TRBJ2-3, with 9 bases that match TRBD2. This receptor was obtained from a human donor in good health. The CDR3 sequence is CASSQEAGGALGTQYF. The CDR3 DNA sequence: TGTGCCAGCAGCCAAGAAGCGGGGGGAGCCTTAGGTACGCAGTATTTT.